This T cell receptor beta chain stems from a study of cytomegalovirus exposure and HLA in healthy donors. Points on this clone: As yet, its antigen is unknown.

Use of 60 Vbeta and 13 Jbeta primers characterized the PCR. Sequencing was performed with immunoSEQ multiplex PCR; in TCRdb, only in-frame clones are kept and a portion is missing. The sample table sets out around 130,000 clones. The CDR3 has 16 amino acids. V trimming: 4 bases; J trimming: 0 bases; junction bases outside the gene matches: 7. Germline V gene data show CDR1 as SGHDT and CDR2 as YYEEEE. The study's findings and limits: TCR beta sequences reportedly predicted most subjects' HLA-A and HLA-B alleles accurately. Researchers had no immune exposure information except CMV serostatus available.

This chain joins TRBV5-6 and TRBJ2-7; 10 bases fit TRBD1. The source of this sequence is a woman aged 55 to 70 in good health and CMV-seronegative. The source material was PBMCs. The DNA for the CDR3 is TGTGCCAGCAGCCCACGCGGGACAGGGGACTCCTACGAGCAGTACTTC. This sequence encodes CASSPRGTGDSYEQYF.